Listed below are T cell receptor beta chains from one sample, sequenced in a study of T cell responses to AZD1222 COVID-19 vaccine. The assay was immunoSEQ multiplex PCR, and TCRdb's table has in-frame clones only and misses some. The table has roughly 130,000 clones, around 92% seen once. Sequenced material: peripheral blood, taken on day 0 of AZD1222 vaccination. Every receptor here comes from an adult in good health. The CDR3 runs from the conserved cysteine through the conserved F or W. A D gene is named only where the DNA matches it firmly. Some rows have no size entry. The others give once, few or many, or a class for an expanded clone.

>NA|TRBJ1-2|NA|TRBV28
CASSLGVLAHGYGYTF
TGTGCCAGCAGTTTAGGCGTCCTCGCACATGGGTATGGCTACACCTTC
>NA|TRBJ1-2|NA|TRBV6-2/TRBV6-3
CASSYLQGGGGYTF
TGTGCCAGCAGTTACTTACAGGGAGGTGGTGGCTACACCTTC
>NA|TRBJ2-7|TRBD2|TRBV11-3
CASSLERGGGDYEQYF
TGTGCCAGCAGCTTAGAACGTGGCGGGGGAGACTACGAGCAGTACTTC
>NA|TRBJ2-3|TRBD2|TRBV6-5
CASSYSAGGFTDTQYF
TGTGCCAGCAGTTACTCGGCGGGGGGGTTCACAGATACGCAGTATTTT
>once|TRBJ1-6|NA|TRBV5-1
CASSLAPGDSPLHF
TGCGCCAGCAGCTTGGCCCCAGGGGACTCACCCCTCCACTTT
>few|TRBJ2-7|NA|TRBV7-9
CASSLEGSAKGYF
TGTGCCAGCAGCTTAGAAGGTAGCGCCAAAGGGTACTTC
>NA|TRBJ1-5|NA|TRBV4-2
CASSQDEAQPQHF
TGTGCCAGCAGCCAAGATGAGGCCCAGCCCCAGCATTTT
>NA|TRBJ2-2|NA|TRBV3-1/TRBV3-2
CASRFGRTGELFF
TGTGCCAGCAGGTTCGGCCGCACCGGGGAGCTGTTTTTT
>NA|TRBJ1-2|NA|TRBV9
CASSVDGGYGYTF
TGTGCCAGCAGCGTAGATGGGGGCTATGGCTACACCTTC
>NA|TRBJ1-4|NA|TRBV5-1
CASSLDGVEKLFF
TGCGCCAGCAGCTTGGATGGGGTTGAAAAACTGTTTTTT
>NA|TRBJ1-2|NA|TRBV4-1
CASSQTAGAYGYTF
TGCGCCAGCAGCCAAACGGCCGGGGCCTATGGCTACACCTTC
>NA|TRBJ2-7|TRBD1|TRBV18
CASSPTGAGQYF
TGTGCCAGCTCACCGACAGGGGCCGGGCAGTACTTC
>NA|TRBJ2-3|NA|TRBV19
CASRLGLDTDTQYF
TGTGCCAGTAGGCTCGGGCTCGACACAGATACGCAGTATTTT
>NA|TRBJ2-7|NA|TRBV7-2
CASSLGVGRGAYEQYF
TGTGCCAGCAGCTTGGGGGTCGGGAGAGGGGCCTACGAGCAGTACTTC
>once|TRBJ2-1|NA|TRBV3-1/TRBV3-2
CASNTEKGNEQFF
TGTGCCAGCAACACCGAGAAGGGTAATGAGCAGTTCTTC
>NA|TRBJ2-1|TRBD1|TRBV24-1
CATSQRTGGNEQFF
TGTGCCACCAGCCAACGGACAGGGGGAAATGAGCAGTTCTTC
>NA|TRBJ1-1|NA|TRBV7-9
CASSQTSAGAGEAFF
TGTGCCAGCAGCCAAACGTCGGCAGGGGCGGGTGAAGCTTTCTTT
>NA|TRBJ2-3|TRBD2|TRBV4-2
CASSQGATSGGPDTQYF
TGTGCCAGCAGCCAAGGGGCGACTAGCGGGGGCCCCGATACGCAGTATTTT
>NA|TRBJ2-7|NA|TRBV7-9
CASSYMTGEQYF
TGTGCCAGCAGCTATATGACAGGCGAGCAGTACTTC